The 22 T cell receptor beta chains in this list originate from one sample, sequenced in a study of blood T cells in healthy people across ages. Primed by a sample-barcoded 5' primer and a J-beta primer mix, a second PCR proceeded for about 7 to 11 cycles. TCRdb independently ran MiXCR on the 5' RACE reads; one entry per CDR3 protein. The sample lists about 670,000 distinct CDR3 sequences, approximately 40% occurring once. Sequenced material: blood. The receptors shown here come from a man at least 80 years old in good health.

This clonotype was counted a few times. The genes are TRBV7-9 and TRBJ2-1; 7 bases are a match to TRBD1. Germline V gives CDR1 SEHNR, CDR2 FQNEAQ (reference sequence). With V trimmed by 5 bases and J by 2 bases, 12 bases remained unmatched. The CDR3 contains 17 residues. In nucleotides, the CDR3 is TGTGCCAGCAGCCCCTTCGGGGTTCAGGGGGCCTACAATGAGCAGTTCTTC. Translated: CASSPFGVQGAYNEQFF.

This clonotype has only a few counts. The chain recombines TRBV5-1 with TRBJ2-7, with D possibly being TRBD1 (5 bases). V was clipped by 0 bases and J by 7 bases, with 14 bases between them. Germline assignment: CDR1 SGHRS and CDR2 YFSETQ. There are 14 residues in the CDR3. Here the CDR3 DNA reads TGCGCCAGCAGCTTGGATCCAGGGCGCAATGAGCAGTACTTC. It translates to CASSLDPGRNEQYF.

This clonotype turned up a few times. The chain uses TRBV20-1 and TRBJ2-5, with a weak D call TRBD1 (6 bases). Trimming took 5 bases from V and 5 from J, leaving 15 bases between them. The V gene's germline CDR1 is DFQATT and CDR2 SNEGSKA (reference sequence). The CDR3 is 13 residues long. CDR3 amino acids: CSAQGGGPETQYF. The CDR3 nucleotides are TGCAGTGCTCAAGGTGGGGGCCCGGAGACCCAGTACTTC.

This chain uses TRBV18 with TRBJ2-5; D assignment may be TRBD1 or TRBD2 (6 bases each). Trimming removed 1 base from V and 1 base from J, with 13 bases in between. The V gene's germline CDR1 is KGHSH and CDR2 LQKENI. The CDR3 extends over 16 amino acids. CDR3 sequence: CASSPQERGAQETQYF. The DNA for the CDR3 is TGTGCCAGCTCACCACAGGAAAGGGGGGCCCAAGAGACCCAGTACTTC.

The chain uses TRBV29-1 and TRBJ2-1; unclear D gene. The V end was cut by 2 bases, the J end by 9 bases, with 14 bases between. The CDR3 length is 13 residues. Germline-derived CDR1 and CDR2 are SQVTM and ANQGSEA. The CDR3 loop reads CSVESLQWGEQFF. The CDR3 DNA reads as TGCAGCGTTGAATCCTTACAATGGGGTGAGCAGTTCTTC.

This clonotype was counted many times. This sequence joins TRBV6-6 and TRBJ2-1; unclear D gene. The CDR3 consists of 13 residues. Trimming removed 2 bases at V and 6 bases at J, with 8 bases between. The germline gives CDR1 MNHNY, CDR2 SVGAGI (reference sequence). CDR3 nucleotide sequence: TGTGCCAGCAGTTACCAACAAGGCAATGAGCAGTTCTTC. Translated, it gives CASSYQQGNEQFF.

The chain joins TRBV20-1 to TRBJ1-6; TRBD1 is a possible D gene (5 bases). V lost 2 bases, J lost 14 bases, and 19 bases lay in between. The CDR3 loop spans 14 amino acids. Germline V lookup: CDR1 DFQATT, CDR2 SNEGSKA (reference sequence). Written as DNA, the CDR3 is TGCAGTGCTAGACCGGGACGGGCCTTAGGGACCCTCCACTTT. Protein product: CSARPGRALGTLHF.

This rearrangement joins TRBV28 to TRBJ2-5; D remains unclear. Trimming stripped 4 bases from V and 1 base from J, with 13 bases between. The CDR3 covers 15 residues. The germline gives CDR1 MDHEN, CDR2 SYDVKM. CDR3 protein: CASSYPGRFQETQYF. The CDR3 DNA follows: TGTGCCAGCAGTTACCCCGGCAGGTTCCAAGAGACCCAGTACTTC.

This sequence joins TRBV6-5 and TRBJ1-2; D not resolved. Deletions cut 0 bases from V and 0 bases from J, with 8 bases between. This CDR3 is 15 amino acids long. CDR1 is MNHEY, CDR2 SVGAGI, per germline. The CDR3 loop is CASSYSQTANYGYTF. In nucleotides, the CDR3 is TGTGCCAGCAGTTACTCACAGACGGCTAACTATGGCTACACCTTC.

In regard to this clonotype: This may stem from a read error, because a much larger clone lies one nucleotide away. The rearrangement links TRBV4-1 to TRBJ2-1; 9 positions match TRBD1. The tail of the sequence fits TRBJ2-7 better, so the J call may be wrong. The germline CDR1 and CDR2 sequences are MGHRA and YSYEKL. The CDR3 is 19 residues long. CDR3 nucleotides: TGCGCCAGCAGCCAAGCTAGACAGGGGGGGCTCCGCTCCTACAATGAGCAGTACTTC. It yields the protein CASSQARQGGLRSYNEQYF.

The chain links TRBV4-1 to TRBJ2-7; D is tentatively TRBD1 or TRBD2 (5 bases each). Matching the DNA end better, TRBJ2-4 makes the J call doubtful. This CDR3 is built from 16 residues. CDR1 MGHRA and CDR2 YSYEKL come from the germline V gene. CDR3 nucleotides: TGCGCCAGCAGCCTAGTAGGGGCCAGGGAGAGAAACATTCAGTACTTC. Residues: CASSLVGARERNIQYF.

The V and J genes are TRBV6-6 and TRBJ2-5; 10 bases agree with TRBD2. Germline V lookup: CDR1 MNHNY, CDR2 SVGAGI (reference sequence). CDR3 length: 16 residues. Unmatched junction bases numbered 12, after V lost 0 bases and J lost 11 bases. CDR3 amino acids: CASSYSLSGGAEEQYF. CDR3 in DNA: TGTGCCAGCAGTTACTCACTCAGCGGGGGGGCGGAGGAGCAGTACTTC.

This clonotype was counted only a few times. The chain employs TRBV3-1 and TRBJ2-3; tentatively, D is TRBD1 or TRBD2 (5 bases each). From germline, CDR1 is LGHDT and CDR2 YNNKEL (reference sequence). V was trimmed by 1 base and J by 0 bases, leaving 8 bases between them. The CDR3 sequence is 15 residues long. This chain's CDR3 is CASSQGWGSTDTQYF. In DNA form, the CDR3 reads TGTGCCAGCAGCCAAGGCTGGGGGAGCACAGATACGCAGTATTTT.

The chain carries TRBV10-3 and TRBJ2-7, with 13 bases fitting TRBD2. This CDR3 is 17 amino acids long. CDR1 and CDR2 (germline): ENHRY, SYGVKD. The V segment lost 6 bases and the J segment 2 bases; nucleotides outside the gene matches: 10. DNA for the CDR3: TGTGCCATCAGGGCGGGGACTAGCGGGAAATCGCCCTACGAGCAGTACTTC. Translated, it gives CAIRAGTSGKSPYEQYF.

V usage is TRBV9 and J usage is TRBJ2-5; TRBD1 matches 10 bases. CDR3 size: 15 residues. CDR1 SGDLS and CDR2 YYNGEE come from the germline V gene. Unmatched junction bases numbered 8, after V lost 4 bases and J lost 5 bases. The chain's CDR3 is CASSSQTGGSETQYF. The CDR3 DNA is TGTGCCAGCAGCTCCCAGACAGGGGGCTCGGAGACCCAGTACTTC. Looking up the rest from reference TRBV9 and TRBJ2-5 gives the full variable domain: DSGVTQTPKHLITATGQRVTLRCSPRSGDLSVYWYQQSLDQGLQFLIQYYNGEERAKGNILERFSAQQFPDLHSELNLSSLELGDSALYFCASSSQTGGSETQYFGPGTRLLVL.

The chain is built from TRBV20-1 and TRBJ1-2; D is undetermined. CDR1 is DFQATT, CDR2 SNEGSKA, per germline (reference sequence). V shed 7 bases and J shed 4 bases, with 25 bases lying between them. The CDR3 length is 16 residues. This CDR3 is CSVPRAGSQDSYGYTF. The CDR3 region has the DNA TGCAGTGTTCCCCGAGCGGGTTCGCAAGATTCCTATGGCTACACCTTC.

This clonotype was counted between two and nine times. V and J are TRBV20-1 and TRBJ1-1, with 7 positions matching TRBD1. CDR1 is DFQATT, CDR2 SNEGSKA, per germline (reference sequence). The CDR3 sequence is 18 residues long. After removal of 0 bases from V and 2 bases from J, the junction contained 15 bases not matched to a gene. The CDR3 is CSARDGGGNRGSNTEAFF. In nucleotides, the CDR3 is TGCAGTGCTAGAGATGGGGGGGGTAACAGGGGATCAAACACTGAAGCTTTCTTT.

The sample holds many counts of this clonotype. This chain links TRBV20-1 with TRBJ2-3; TRBD2 matches 9 bases. Germline lookup yields CDR1 DFQATT and CDR2 SNEGSKA (reference sequence). This CDR3 contains 15 residues. Trimming at V came to 6 bases and at J to 2 bases, leaving 9 bases not matched to a gene. The CDR3 loop is CSAERASGITDTQYF. DNA for the CDR3: TGCAGTGCCGAGCGGGCTAGCGGGATCACAGATACGCAGTATTTT.

The rearrangement links TRBV7-9 to TRBJ2-1; 15 nucleotides agree with TRBD2. The J call could be wrong; TRBJ2-7 is a better fit for the DNA end. The CDR3 is 16 residues long. CDR1 and CDR2 from the germline V gene are SEHNR and FQNEAQ (reference sequence). CDR3 nucleotides: TGTGCCAGCAGCTGGACTAGCGGGAGGGCCTACAATGAGCAGTACTTC. This translates into CASSWTSGRAYNEQYF.

This clonotype appeared many times. The chain combines TRBV7-2 with TRBJ2-3; 13 nucleotides agree with TRBD2. CDR1 and CDR2 from the germline V gene are SGHTA and FQGNSA. The CDR3 is made up of 17 amino acids. The V and J ends lost 2 bases and 0 bases, in that order; junction bases with no gene match: 2. The CDR3 protein is CASSLTSGGASTDTQYF. In nucleotides, the CDR3 is TGTGCCAGCAGCTTAACTAGCGGGGGGGCCAGCACAGATACGCAGTATTTT.

The rearrangement links TRBV12-3 or TRBV12-4 to TRBJ2-7; the D gene is possibly TRBD2 (6 bases). The CDR3 spans 14 residues. V gave up 3 bases and J gave up 5 bases, with 14 bases separating them. The CDR3 bases are TGTGCCAGCAGTTTGGCGGGGAAGGTGAACGAGCAGTACTTC. This gives the protein CASSLAGKVNEQYF.

This chain connects TRBV12-3 or TRBV12-4 to TRBJ1-4; no clear D gene. CDR3 size: 12 residues. V dropped 6 bases and J dropped 7 bases, with 9 bases sitting between them. As DNA, the CDR3 is TGTGCCAGCAGGTTACATTCTGAAAAACTGTTTTTT. This gives the protein CASRLHSEKLFF.